This T cell receptor (beta chain) was retrieved from a study of naive and memory T cell subsets. Study-wide points: Clonotypes here are unpaired alpha or beta chain sequences. Naive repertoires, especially CD8, held a few larger clonotypes, possibly memory cells re-expressing CD45RA.

This clonotype was counted a few times. Its specificity is not known. Both TRBC1 and TRBC2 were covered by a beta constant-region primer of two equimolar oligonucleotides. TCRdb re-analysed the UMI-ligation and nested PCR reads in MiXCR, keeping a single row per CDR3 protein. The sample includes 140,000 to 150,000 distinct CDR3 sequences, 15% to 20% seen only once; the top ten take around 0.14%. The CDR3 is 13 residues long. Germline-derived CDR1 and CDR2 are ENHRY and SYGVKD. V lost 4 bases, J lost 6 bases, and 12 bases lay in between. The V gene is TRBV10-3, the J gene TRBJ1-1; possible D gene TRBD1, 5 bases. Sequenced input: naive CD4+ T cells from blood. The sequence was collected from a human donor in good health. The CDR3 loop reads CAISVNWGAEAFF. CDR3 nucleotide sequence: TGTGCCATCAGTGTAAACTGGGGGGCTGAAGCTTTCTTT.